This T cell receptor beta chain was obtained from a study of siplizumab effects on memory and regulatory T cells. Broader study findings: About 80-95% of proliferating CD4+ or CD8+ clones had no assignable naive or memory phenotype. Siplizumab significantly brought down the alloreactive sequences that trace back to unstimulated CD4+ memory cells. Tregs proliferating in siplizumab cultures lacked confirmation of their suppressive function.

Assays examined about 9.1 x 10^4 TCR templates per sample. Assay: immunoSEQ multiplex PCR; the TCRdb copy retains only in-frame clones and omits some. The repertoire includes some 100,000 clones, roughly 95% of them detected once, and around 0.15% sits in the top ten. This clone was seen once. Its matching antigen is unknown. V was clipped by 3 bases and J by 8 bases, with 13 bases between them. Germline V CDR1 and CDR2: LNHDA, SQIVND (reference sequence). The CDR3 extends over 14 amino acids. This sequence originates from a human donor in good health. Specimen: non-Treg CD4+ T cells sorted from blood. This chain links TRBV19 with TRBJ2-2; D call uncertain. The CDR3 here is CASSIGLVLGELFF. In DNA form, the CDR3 reads TGTGCCAGTAGTATCGGTCTAGTACTTGGGGAGCTGTTTTTT.